This entry concerns a single T cell receptor beta chain. Its binding antigen is unknown. No qualities accompany the bases; no much larger clone lies one base away. The immunoSEQ Assay, a bias-controlled multiplex PCR, was used to amplify TCRbeta CDR3 regions from genomic DNA. In the original analysis: The number of nucleated cells in each sample was estimated by amplification of reference gene primers within the assay. To quantify the absolute abundance of each unique TCRbeta CDR3 rearrangement, sequence reads were collapsed and filtered. For each sample, productive Simpson clonality was calculated as the square root of Simpson's diversity index across productive rearrangements. TCRdb carries this immuneACCESS record with in-frame sequences only. Its versions omit some clonotypes, under half of them owing to an unresolved V gene in the studies checked, with the rest unexplained. For V, J and clone size, that table is used; D and trimming come from the DNA. Present in this sample are 100,000 to 110,000 clones, 85% of which were seen just once. Together, the top ten hold 9.5% to 15% of the sample.

Whole blood was collected in K2EDTA tubes by collaborating institutions according to the institutions' own protocols. Collaborator samples were shipped for TCRbeta analysis as frozen whole blood, isolated PBMCs, or DNA extracted from either sample type. The V and J ends are trimmed by 11 bases and 6 bases, leaving 9 bases between them. Inclusive of the bounding cysteine and phenylalanine, the CDR3 is 10 residues long. CDR3 DNA is the only sequence kept; it has 30 bases, read in frame from the first base. CDR1 and CDR2 are drawn from the germline V gene: SNHLY, FYNNEI. These data belong to a study of blood T cell repertoires in COVID-19 (dated by TCRdb to the early 2020s). Regarding the complete study: The collaborator samples originated in the United States, Italy and Spain and spanned the acute and convalescent phases of COVID-19. The repertoires were made available in a free public database intended to serve as a resource for research on the immune response to SARS-CoV-2. Subjects who had been exposed to COVID-19, were actively infected with it, or had recovered from it provided the deeply sampled blood TCRbeta repertoires that made up the dataset. Samples were obtained from the ongoing ImmuneRACE study (first 160 participants) and from some 1,300 subjects provided by 6 global collaborators. A de-identified subject ID, COVID-19 status, age in years and sex were almost always included in the sample metadata. The prospective study material was composed of cDNA or gDNA derived from T cells, B-cell-depleted T cells, or PBMCs. HLA class I and class II types, where available, came from metadata supplied by the sample provider rather than from assay-based typing. Study-wide conclusions, independent of this receptor: Clinical and demographic metadata were provided uncurated, with the amount varying by source and participant.

The receptor was derived from a human donor in a cohort sampled during active COVID-19. Recombination linked TRBV2 to TRBJ2-3, with no D gene named confidently. Source material: peripheral blood. The CDR3: CASGEDTQYF. The nucleotide sequence is TGTGCCTCCGGTGAGGATACGCAGTATTTT.